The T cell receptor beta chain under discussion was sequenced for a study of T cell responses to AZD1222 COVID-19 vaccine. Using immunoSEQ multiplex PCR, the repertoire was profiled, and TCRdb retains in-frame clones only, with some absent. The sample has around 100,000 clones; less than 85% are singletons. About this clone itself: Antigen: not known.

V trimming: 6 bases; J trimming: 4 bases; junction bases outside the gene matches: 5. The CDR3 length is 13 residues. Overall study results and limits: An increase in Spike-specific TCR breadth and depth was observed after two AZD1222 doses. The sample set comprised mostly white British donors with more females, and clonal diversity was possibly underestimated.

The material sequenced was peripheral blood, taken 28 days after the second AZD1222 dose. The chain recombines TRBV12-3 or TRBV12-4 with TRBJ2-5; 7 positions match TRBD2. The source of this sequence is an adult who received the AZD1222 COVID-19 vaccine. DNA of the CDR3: TGTGCCAGCAGCCTACTAGCGTCAGAGACCCAGTACTTC. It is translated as CASSLLASETQYF.